This record concerns one T cell receptor beta chain sequence. Its antigen is not known. This sample is part of a study of T cell responses to AZD1222 COVID-19 vaccine. The CDR3 has 14 amino acids. V was pared by 4 bases and J by 3 bases, with 1 base of the junction left unmatched. Germline V gene lookup returns CDR1 SNHLY and CDR2 FYNNEI. The protocol was immunoSEQ multiplex PCR, while the TCRdb copy is restricted to in-frame clones and leaves out a portion. Here the sample spans about 120,000 clones, roughly 90% being singletons. General study findings and limits: Among those given AZD1222, only five to seven were seropositive at baseline.

The sequenced sample was peripheral blood, obtained on day 0 of AZD1222 vaccination. The TCR sequence derives from an adult in good health. The V call is TRBV2, the J call TRBJ2-3; 10 bases align to TRBD1. CDR3 sequence: CASSGQGATDTQYF. CDR3 DNA: TGTGCCAGCAGTGGACAGGGGGCAACAGATACGCAGTATTTT.